These 9 T cell receptor beta chains were all obtained from the same sample, sequenced in a study of T cells expressing NK-cell markers. TCRdb re-called the 5' RACE reads, yielding one record per CDR3 amino acid sequence without DNA. Here the sample table reports some 600,000 distinct CDR3 sequences. The sample taken for sequencing was blood T cells: a sorted CD56 or NKG2C T cell subset, CD4+ or CD8+ T cells, or bulk PBMC T cells (not recorded which). The receptor set was obtained from a man aged 18-30 years in good health.

This chain joins TRBV5-1 and TRBJ1-1. CDR1 is SGHRS and CDR2 is YFSETQ in the germline V gene. This CDR3 contains 16 residues. This CDR3 reads CASSLALGSLNTEAFF.

The chain has TRBV5-1 and TRBJ1-1; TCRdb designates TRBD1, a call that cannot be tested without DNA. CDR1 is SGHRS and CDR2 is YFSETQ in the germline V gene. The CDR3 spans 17 residues. CDR3 amino acids: CASSPQGGGISRTEAFF.

The rearrangement links TRBV7-9 to TRBJ2-7; TCRdb lists TRBD1, though no DNA is available to test this call. Germline CDR1 and CDR2: SEHNR and FQNEAQ (reference sequence). The CDR3 length is 16 residues. The CDR3 sequence: CASSLGPSRTRVEQYF. Filled out from reference TRBV7-9 and TRBJ2-7, the complete variable domain reads DTGVSQNPRHKITKRGQNVTFRCDPISEHNRLYWYRQTLGQGPEFLTYFQNEAQLEKSRLLSDRFSAERPKGSFSTLEIQRTEQGDSAMYLCASSLGPSRTRVEQYFGPGTRLTVT.

The V and J genes are TRBV28 and TRBJ2-1; lacking DNA, the TRBD1 call made by TCRdb goes unchecked. The V gene's germline CDR1 is MDHEN and CDR2 SYDVKM. The CDR3 loop spans 14 amino acids. The CDR3 loop is CASSRDRLYNEQFF.

The chain recombines TRBV4-2 with TRBJ1-1; TCRdb selects TRBD1, and the lack of DNA leaves this call unchecked. The CDR3 is 15 amino acids. Germline V gene sequence: CDR1 LGHNA, CDR2 YNFKEQ. The CDR3 sequence is CASNQEGELNTEAFF.

The J gene is TRBJ2-2, the V gene TRBV4-3; the TCRdb call, TRBD1, lacks DNA for checking. Per germline, CDR1 LGHNA and CDR2 YSLEER. The CDR3 has 17 residues. The CDR3 spells CASSQVGQRGNTGELFF.

This sequence joins TRBV6-5 and TRBJ2-7; TCRdb calls TRBD2, which cannot be checked without DNA. The CDR3 contains 15 residues. CDR1 and CDR2 from the germline V gene are MNHEY and SVGAGI. CDR3 residues: CASSYRPTSGSQQYF.

This chain links TRBV28 with TRBJ2-4; there is no DNA to check the TCRdb D call of TRBD2. The CDR3 length is 14 residues. Per germline, CDR1 MDHEN and CDR2 SYDVKM. The CDR3 spells CASGGIRAKNIQYF.

V is TRBV24-1 and J is TRBJ2-7; the D gene TCRdb calls, TRBD2, cannot be checked with no DNA. The length of the CDR3 is 17 residues. Germline values: CDR1 KGHDR, CDR2 SFDVKD. The CDR3 here is CATSDSRSGSGPYEQYF.